These 27 T cell receptor beta chains originate from one sample sequenced in a study of beta chain features in type 1 diabetes. Study-wide results and caveats: Moderately but significantly shorter TCRB CDR3s were found in Type 1 diabetes patients in all four CD4+ subsets.

TCRB transcripts that were expressed got sequenced, as all of the isolated RNA had been reverse transcribed. Some clones are missing from TCRdb's copy, which holds only in-frame ones; the method was immunoSEQ multiplex PCR. The sample holds hundreds of thousands of clones; approximately 15% are singletons and the top ten take about 0.015%. These receptors' antigens are unknown. The sequencing input was naive CD4+ T cells from blood. These receptors all come from a man aged 25 to 45 with type 1 diabetes.

This clone showed up just a few times. V is TRBV30 and J is TRBJ1-1; 7 bases agree with TRBD1. The junction had 6 bases not matched to a gene; V was cut back by 5 bases and J by 0 bases. CDR3 length equals 14 residues. The germline CDR1 and CDR2 sequences are GTSNPN and SVGIG (reference sequence). The CDR3 reads CAWATGQVNTEAFF. In DNA, the CDR3 is TGTGCCTGGGCCACTGGACAGGTGAACACTGAAGCTTTCTTT.

In its sample, this clone was seen a few times. J is TRBJ2-7 and V is TRBV11-2; D may be TRBD2 (5 bases). Germline-derived CDR1 and CDR2 are SGHAT and FQNNGV. V lost 4 bases and J 1 base, leaving 14 bases between the germline ends. The CDR3 consists of 15 residues. The CDR3 region is CASSSLRGSSYEQYF. Written as DNA, the CDR3 is TGTGCCAGCAGCTCCCTCCGGGGATCGTCCTACGAGCAGTACTTC.

This clone has more than one count but fewer than ten. This chain joins TRBV2 and TRBJ2-2; 7 nucleotides agree with TRBD1. J lost 5 bases, V lost 6 bases, and 6 bases had no gene match. The CDR3 sequence is 14 residues long. The germline gives CDR1 SNHLY, CDR2 FYNNEI. The CDR3 spells CASSWDRPTGELFF. The CDR3 nucleotides are TGTGCCAGCAGCTGGGACAGACCAACCGGGGAGCTGTTTTTT.

The chain links TRBV27 to TRBJ1-5; 8 nucleotides line up with TRBD1. V gave up 8 bases and J gave up 0 bases; unmatched junction bases: 12. The germline V gene encodes CDR1 MNHEY and CDR2 SMNVEV (reference sequence). The CDR3 is made up of 17 amino acids. The CDR3 is CASGLQGGSYSNQPQHF. The CDR3, as DNA: TGTGCCAGCGGGTTACAGGGGGGATCTTATAGCAATCAGCCCCAGCATTTT.

In this sample, this clone turned up a few times. The chain links TRBV7-2 to TRBJ1-1; 7 bases are a match to TRBD1. Per the germline V gene, CDR1 is SGHTA and CDR2 is FQGNSA. The CDR3 has 17 residues. With 4 bases clipped from V and 0 bases from J, the junction kept 11 bases outside the gene matches. For the CDR3, the DNA is TGTGCCAGCAGCTCCCCGGGACAGAGTACAATGAACACTGAAGCTTTCTTT. It codes for CASSSPGQSTMNTEAFF.

This sequence joins TRBV5-4 and TRBJ2-5; 9 positions agree with TRBD1. Trimming removed 4 bases from V and 5 bases from J; junction bases left unmatched: 15. There are 17 residues in the CDR3. Germline V CDR1 and CDR2: SGHNT, YYREEE (reference sequence). CDR3 coding DNA: TGTGCCAGCAGCGGGGGACAGGGCGGACGATTTAGGGAGACCCAGTACTTC. Protein product: CASSGGQGGRFRETQYF.

This clone was seen a few times. The chain carries TRBV28 and TRBJ2-1, with a possible D match to TRBD2 (6 bases). CDR1 MDHEN and CDR2 SYDVKM come from the germline V gene. Deletions cut 5 bases from V and 5 bases from J, with 13 bases between. CDR3 size: 14 residues. CDR3: CASSLRDFNNEQFF. In DNA, the CDR3 is TGTGCCAGCAGTCTGCGGGACTTTAACAATGAGCAGTTCTTC.

The rearrangement links TRBV5-1 to TRBJ2-7, with 12 nucleotides matching TRBD2. The V and J ends lost 7 bases and 2 bases, in that order; junction bases with no gene match: 7. The length of the CDR3 is 15 residues. Germline CDR1 is SGHRS and CDR2 is YFSETQ. DNA for the CDR3: TGCGCCAGCTCCTGGACTAGCGGGACTCCCTACGAGCAGTACTTC. Its translation: CASSWTSGTPYEQYF.

This sequence joins TRBV28 and TRBJ2-1; 12 nucleotides line up with TRBD2. Unmatched junction bases numbered 1, after V lost 6 bases and J lost 4 bases. Germline assignment: CDR1 MDHEN and CDR2 SYDVKM. The CDR3 runs 14 residues. Here the CDR3 reads CASRGTSGYNEQFF. In DNA form, the CDR3 reads TGTGCCAGCAGAGGGACTAGCGGGTACAATGAGCAGTTCTTC.

This clone appeared a few times. The rearrangement uses TRBV30 and TRBJ1-1, with D maybe TRBD1 (5 bases). The V end lost 0 bases, the J end lost 3 bases, and 17 bases lay between the germline ends. Germline V gene lookup returns CDR1 GTSNPN and CDR2 SVGIG (reference sequence). CDR3 length: 16 residues. CDR3 amino acids: CAWSVKGMKGYTEAFF. The CDR3 nucleotides are TGTGCCTGGAGTGTAAAGGGGATGAAGGGATACACTGAAGCTTTCTTT.

The V and J genes are TRBV4-1 and TRBJ2-5, with D possibly matching TRBD2 (6 bases). In germline, CDR1 is MGHRA, CDR2 YSYEKL. The CDR3 totals 15 residues. V lost 4 bases and J lost 2, with 14 bases in between. In DNA, the CDR3 is TGCGCCAGCAGCCGGTGGGGGGACCTACAAGAGACCCAGTACTTC. This encodes CASSRWGDLQETQYF.

The J gene is TRBJ2-1, the V gene TRBV28; no definite D call. The ends were cut back, 6 bases at V and 10 bases at J, with 22 bases in the middle. The CDR3 sequence is 15 residues long. Germline V lookup: CDR1 MDHEN, CDR2 SYDVKM. The CDR3 spells CASSSPSVGEKEQFF. Here the CDR3 DNA reads TGTGCCAGCAGCTCCCCTAGTGTGGGTGAGAAGGAGCAGTTCTTC.

This clone has more than one count but fewer than ten. This sample also contains other DNA sequences that code for the same CDR3. The chain employs TRBV18 and TRBJ2-7; D remains unclear. This CDR3 region has 12 residues. Trimming removed 3 bases from V and 1 base from J, with 4 bases in between. Germline CDR1 and CDR2: KGHSH and LQKENI. CDR3 amino acids: CASSPSSYEQYF. In nucleotides, the CDR3 is TGTGCCAGCTCACCTTCTTCCTACGAGCAGTACTTC. The full variable domain, its missing parts supplied by reference TRBV18 and TRBJ2-7, is NAGVMQNPRHLVRRRGQEARLRCSPMKGHSHVYWYRQLPEEGLKFMVYLQKENIIDESGMPKERFSAEFPKEGPSILRIQQVVRGDSAAYFCASSPSSYEQYFGPGTRLTVT.

This clone was seen a few times. This sequence joins TRBV15 and TRBJ2-5, with D maybe TRBD1 (6 bases). This CDR3 spans 14 amino acids. V shed 7 bases and J shed 2 bases, with 14 bases lying between them. Germline CDR1 and CDR2: LNHNV and YYDKDF (reference sequence). The CDR3 loop reads CATNPQTGQETQYF. The CDR3 bases are TGTGCCACCAACCCACAGACAGGACAAGAGACCCAGTACTTC.

The chain combines TRBV19 with TRBJ1-1; TRBD1 agrees at 8 bases. Germline CDR1 reads LNHDA; CDR2 reads SQIVND (reference sequence). The CDR3 contains 17 residues. With V trimmed by 2 bases and J by 2 bases, 10 bases remained unmatched. The CDR3 nucleotides are TGTGCCAGTAGTATAAACCCTTTCGACAGGGGCAACACTGAAGCTTTCTTT. Translated: CASSINPFDRGNTEAFF. Full variable domain (remainder filled in from reference TRBV19 and TRBJ1-1): DGGITQSPKYLFRKEGQNVTLSCEQNLNHDAMYWYRQDPGQGLRLIYYSQIVNDFQKGDIAEGYSVSREKKESFPLTVTSAQKNPTAFYLCASSINPFDRGNTEAFFGQGTRLTVV.

This clone showed up just a few times. The V and J genes are TRBV5-4 and TRBJ2-7, with D tentatively TRBD1 (5 bases). This CDR3 has 13 residues. V lost 2 bases and J lost 6, with 12 bases in between. Per germline, CDR1 SGHNT and CDR2 YYREEE (reference sequence). The CDR3 loop reads CASSLSGPSEQYF. The CDR3 DNA reads as TGTGCCAGCAGCTTATCAGGGCCGTCCGAGCAGTACTTC.

This clone was recorded a few times. V usage is TRBV10-3 and J usage is TRBJ2-2; D perhaps matches TRBD2 (6 bases). Germline CDR1 and CDR2: ENHRY and SYGVKD. This CDR3 region has 15 residues. Between the trimmed V and J ends, which lost 2 bases and 4 bases, there was a span of 11 bases. This chain's CDR3 is CAISEQRVGTGELFF. DNA of the CDR3: TGTGCCATCAGTGAGCAGCGGGTGGGCACCGGGGAGCTGTTTTTT.

The chain links TRBV7-3 to TRBJ2-3, with 11 positions matching TRBD2. Germline CDR1 SGHTA, CDR2 FQGTGA. Trimming took 4 bases from V and 2 from J; bases not matched to a gene: 5. The CDR3 runs 16 residues. The CDR3 coding sequence is TGTGCCAGCAGCTCCGGGACTAGCGGAAACACAGATACGCAGTATTTT. It is translated as CASSSGTSGNTDTQYF.

The chain links TRBV2 to TRBJ2-1; 9 positions agree with TRBD2. The V and J ends lost 7 bases and 1 base, in that order; junction bases with no gene match: 5. This CDR3 is 15 amino acids long. The germline V gene encodes CDR1 SNHLY and CDR2 FYNNEI. CDR3 loop: CASMKREASYNEQFF. DNA of the CDR3: TGTGCCAGCATGAAGCGGGAGGCTTCCTACAATGAGCAGTTCTTC.

This clone came up a few times. The chain couples TRBV7-9 to TRBJ2-2; 13 nucleotides agree with TRBD2. Unmatched junction bases numbered 8, after V lost 7 bases and J lost 6 bases. The CDR3 has 16 residues. CDR1 SEHNR and CDR2 FQNEAQ come from the germline V gene (reference sequence). The CDR3 DNA reads TGTGCCAGCACCACTGCGGGACTAGCGGGATCCGGGGAGCTGTTTTTT. It specifies CASTTAGLAGSGELFF.

The gene calls are TRBV5-1 and TRBJ2-7; no definite D call. Looked up from germline, CDR1 is SGHRS and CDR2 is YFSETQ. The CDR3 extends over 14 amino acids. V was trimmed by 4 bases and J by 0 bases, leaving 11 bases between them. This CDR3 is CASSRLESSYEQYF. CDR3 coding DNA: TGCGCCAGCAGCCGACTGGAGAGCTCCTACGAGCAGTACTTC.

The V call is TRBV5-1, the J call TRBJ2-5, with a weak D call TRBD1 (6 bases). V lost 0 bases to trimming and J lost 5 bases, with 17 bases between them. The germline gives CDR1 SGHRS, CDR2 YFSETQ. The CDR3 extends over 16 amino acids. The CDR3 DNA reads TGCGCCAGCAGCTTGGGGACAGCAGGAAGGCGGGAGACCCAGTACTTC. This gives the protein CASSLGTAGRRETQYF. Combining the CDR3 with reference TRBV5-1 and TRBJ2-5 gives the whole variable domain KAGVTQTPRYLIKTRGQQVTLSCSPISGHRSVSWYQQTPGQGLQFLFEYFSETQRNKGNFPGRFSGRQFSNSRSEMNVSTLELGDSALYLCASSLGTAGRRETQYFGPGTRLLVL.

The rearrangement uses TRBV28 and TRBJ1-1; 7 nucleotides match TRBD1. Germline values: CDR1 MDHEN, CDR2 SYDVKM. This CDR3 contains 13 residues. The J segment lost 3 bases and the V segment lost 5 bases, leaving 3 bases of the junction unmatched. In nucleotides, the CDR3 is TGTGCCAGCAGTCTGACAGGGTACACTGAAGCTTTCTTT. Translated, it gives CASSLTGYTEAFF.

In its sample, this clone was seen a few times. V is TRBV28 and J is TRBJ2-1, with 8 nucleotides matching TRBD2. After removal of 2 bases from V and 7 bases from J, the junction contained 10 bases not matched to a gene. This CDR3 contains 16 residues. CDR1 is MDHEN, CDR2 SYDVKM, per germline. The CDR3 sequence is CASSLRIAGSTNEQFF. CDR3 nucleotides: TGTGCCAGCAGTTTAAGAATAGCGGGGTCTACGAATGAGCAGTTCTTC. Full variable domain (remainder filled in from reference TRBV28 and TRBJ2-1): DVKVTQSSRYLVKRTGEKVFLECVQDMDHENMFWYRQDPGLGLRLIYFSYDVKMKEKGDIPEGYSVSREKKERFSLILESASTNQTSMYLCASSLRIAGSTNEQFFGPGTRLTVL.

The chain's CDR3 is CASIQGIMNTEAFF. The CDR3 bases are TGTGCCAGCATCCAGGGAATCATGAACACTGAAGCTTTCTTT. This chain connects TRBV7-2 to TRBJ1-1; possible D gene TRBD1, 5 bases. CDR1 SGHTA and CDR2 FQGNSA come from the germline V gene. V was clipped by 7 bases and J by 0 bases, with 12 bases between them. The CDR3 covers 14 residues.

This clone came up a few times. The chain employs TRBV30 and TRBJ2-5; 9 bases align to TRBD2. Trimming took 3 bases from V and 4 from J; bases not matched to a gene: 0. Germline CDR1 GTSNPN, CDR2 SVGIG (reference sequence). The CDR3 sequence is 12 residues long. The CDR3 loop reads CAWRTSGETQYF. CDR3 nucleotides: TGTGCCTGGAGGACTAGCGGAGAGACCCAGTACTTC. The full variable domain, its missing parts supplied by reference TRBV30 and TRBJ2-5, is SQTIHQWPATLVQPVGSPLSLECTVEGTSNPNLYWYRQAAGRGLQLLFYSVGIGQISSEVPQNLSASRPQDRQFILSSKKLLLSDSGFYLCAWRTSGETQYFGPGTRLLVL.

Only a few counts were recorded for this clone. The CDR3 DNA sequence: TGTGCCAGCAGCGTAGGGGGGCTATTAATGAACACTGAAGCTTTCTTT. As protein: CASSVGGLLMNTEAFF. The rearrangement joins TRBV9 to TRBJ1-1, with D maybe TRBD1 (6 bases). The CDR3 has 16 residues. V gave up 0 bases and J gave up 0 bases, with 12 bases separating them. Germline V gene lookup returns CDR1 SGDLS and CDR2 YYNGEE. Filled out from reference TRBV9 and TRBJ1-1, the complete variable domain reads DSGVTQTPKHLITATGQRVTLRCSPRSGDLSVYWYQQSLDQGLQFLIQYYNGEERAKGNILERFSAQQFPDLHSELNLSSLELGDSALYFCASSVGGLLMNTEAFFGQGTRLTVV.